The following is a T cell receptor beta chain sequence with its context. Its antigen is not identified. This sample is part of a study of identical twins. Study-level results: Findings depended on cross-sectional statistics rather than tracking the same donors. Zero-insertion analyses might be partly confounded by invariant T cells like MAIT and iNKT.

The germline V gene encodes CDR1 LGHNA and CDR2 YSLEER. V was pared by 4 bases and J by 1 base, with 18 bases between. The length of the CDR3 is 17 residues. TCRdb re-analysed the 5' RACE reads in MiXCR, keeping a single row per CDR3 protein. The sample consists of 500,000 to 600,000 distinct CDR3 sequences, around 20% of them appearing once. Another study also made use of these data, one on T cells expressing NK-cell markers. This second report adds: Sorted CD3+CD56+NKG2C+, CD3+CD56+NKG2C- and CD3+CD56-NKG2C+ T-cell subsets were beta-chain profiled. One of the eight sequenced donors was seronegative, whereas the other seven were HCMV-seropositive.

V gene TRBV4-3 combines with J gene TRBJ2-3; maybe TRBD2 (6 bases). This clonotype was obtained from a woman aged 18-30 years in good health. Sequencing input: CD4+ T cells sorted from blood. The CDR3 DNA reads TGCGCCAGCAGCCGCTACCCCCCGGAGGGCCGCACAGATACGCAGTATTTT. This codes for CASSRYPPEGRTDTQYF.